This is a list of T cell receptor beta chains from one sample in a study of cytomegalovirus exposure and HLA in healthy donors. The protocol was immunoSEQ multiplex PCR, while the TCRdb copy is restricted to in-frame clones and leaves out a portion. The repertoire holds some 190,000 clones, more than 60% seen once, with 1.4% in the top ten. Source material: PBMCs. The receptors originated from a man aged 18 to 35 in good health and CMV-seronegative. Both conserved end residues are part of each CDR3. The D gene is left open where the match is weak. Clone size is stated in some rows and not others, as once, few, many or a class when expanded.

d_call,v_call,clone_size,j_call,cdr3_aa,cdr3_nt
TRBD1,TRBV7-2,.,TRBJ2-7,CASSPGTGASLSYEQYF,TGTGCCAGCAGCCCCGGGACAGGCGCTTCCCTCTCCTACGAGCAGTACTTC
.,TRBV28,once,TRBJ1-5,CASSLVGNQPQHF,TGTGCCAGCAGTTTGGTCGGGAATCAGCCCCAGCATTTT
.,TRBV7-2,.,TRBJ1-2,CASSLQGWKGGYTF,TGTGCCAGCAGCTTACAGGGATGGAAGGGTGGCTACACCTTC
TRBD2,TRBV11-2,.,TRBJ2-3,CASRWGGLSTDTQYF,TGTGCCAGCAGGTGGGGGGGACTAAGCACAGATACGCAGTATTTT
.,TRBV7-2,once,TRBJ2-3,CASSWGRDTQYF,TGTGCCAGCAGCTGGGGGCGCGATACGCAGTATTTT
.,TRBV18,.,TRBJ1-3,CASSPALSSGNTIYF,TGTGCCAGCTCACCTGCACTGAGCTCTGGAAACACCATATATTTT
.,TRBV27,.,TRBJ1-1,CASSFRRGEAFF,TGTGCCAGCAGTTTCAGAAGGGGTGAAGCTTTCTTT
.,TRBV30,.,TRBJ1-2,CAWSGFKNYGYTF,TGTGCCTGGAGTGGTTTTAAAAACTATGGCTACACCTTC
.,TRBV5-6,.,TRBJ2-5,CASSEEVEETQYF,TGTGCCAGCAGCGAAGAGGTAGAAGAGACCCAGTACTTC
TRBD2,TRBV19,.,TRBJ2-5,CASSIYPGGLETQYF,TGTGCCAGTAGTATATACCCGGGGGGGCTAGAGACCCAGTACTTC
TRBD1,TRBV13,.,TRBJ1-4,CASSFVEAPETGKAEKLFF,TGTGCCAGCAGCTTTGTAGAGGCCCCCGAGACAGGGAAGGCTGAAAAACTGTTTTTT
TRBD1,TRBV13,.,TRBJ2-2,CASSLGQGAESVPGELFF,TGTGCCAGCAGCTTGGGACAGGGGGCGGAGAGTGTACCCGGGGAGCTGTTTTTT
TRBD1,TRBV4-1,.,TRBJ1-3,CASSLDVTGRGNTIYF,TGCGCCAGCAGCCTAGATGTGACAGGGCGGGGAAACACCATATATTTT
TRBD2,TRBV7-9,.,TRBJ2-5,CASSLSARPGGETQYF,TGTGCCAGCAGCTTGAGTGCCCGACCGGGAGGGGAGACCCAGTACTTC
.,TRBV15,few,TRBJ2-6,CATSRNIAERSGANVLTF,TGTGCCACCAGCAGAAATATAGCGGAGCGCTCTGGGGCCAACGTCCTGACTTTC
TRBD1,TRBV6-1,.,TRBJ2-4,CASSEGTGALFSAKNIQYF,TGTGCCAGCAGTGAGGGGACAGGGGCTTTATTTTCTGCCAAAAACATTCAGTACTTC
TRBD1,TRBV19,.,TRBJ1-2,CASSSPGTGSYGYTF,TGTGCCAGTAGTTCGCCCGGGACAGGGAGCTATGGCTACACCTTC
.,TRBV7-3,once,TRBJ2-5,CASSLNRSGRETQYF,TGTGCCAGCAGCTTAAACAGGTCTGGAAGGGAGACCCAGTACTTC
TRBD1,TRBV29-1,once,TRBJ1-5,CSVTEDRADQPQHF,TGCAGCGTTACAGAAGACAGGGCGGATCAGCCCCAGCATTTT
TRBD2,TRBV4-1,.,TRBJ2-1,CASRQPAGGPPNEQFF,TGCGCCAGCAGGCAGCCAGCGGGGGGGCCGCCCAATGAGCAGTTCTTC
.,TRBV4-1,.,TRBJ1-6,CVSSQDTKGYYNSPLHF,TGCGTCAGCAGCCAAGATACAAAGGGGTACTATAATTCACCCCTCCACTTT
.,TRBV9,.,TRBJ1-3,CASSVDSGNTIYF,TGTGCCAGCAGCGTAGACAGTGGAAACACCATATATTTT
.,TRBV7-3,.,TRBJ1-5,CASSFRANQPQHF,TGTGCCAGCAGCTTCAGGGCCAATCAGCCCCAGCATTTT
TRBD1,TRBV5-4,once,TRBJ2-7,CASSSQPGQGADYEQYF,TGTGCCAGCAGCTCACAGCCGGGACAGGGAGCAGACTACGAGCAGTACTTC
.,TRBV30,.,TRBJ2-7,CFFKQKAAYEQYF,TGTTTTTTCAAGCAGAAGGCGGCATACGAGCAGTACTTC
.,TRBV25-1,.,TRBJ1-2,CASSEGQLLGGYTF,TGTGCCAGCAGTGAGGGGCAGCTGTTAGGTGGCTACACCTTC
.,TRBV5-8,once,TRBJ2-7,CASSSGLTGVESYEQYF,TGTGCCAGCAGCTCAGGACTGACCGGCGTGGAGTCCTACGAGCAGTACTTC
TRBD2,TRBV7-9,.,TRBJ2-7,CASSKALAGVIEQYF,TGTGCCAGCAGCAAAGCACTAGCGGGAGTTATCGAGCAGTACTTC
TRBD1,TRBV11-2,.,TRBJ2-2,CASSSGGTGDTGELFF,TGTGCCAGCAGCTCAGGCGGGACAGGGGACACCGGGGAGCTGTTTTTT
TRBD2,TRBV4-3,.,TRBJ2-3,CASSPTPGGFDTQYF,TGCGCCAGCAGCCCGACCCCGGGGGGGTTCGATACGCAGTATTTT
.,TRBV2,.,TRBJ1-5,CASSWRGNSNQPQHF,TGTGCCAGCAGTTGGAGAGGGAATAGCAATCAGCCCCAGCATTTT
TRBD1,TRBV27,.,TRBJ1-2,CASRADRTINYGYTF,TGTGCCAGCAGGGCGGACAGGACCATTAACTATGGCTACACCTTC
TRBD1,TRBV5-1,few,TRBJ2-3,CASSKTGFPDTQYF,TGCGCCAGCAGCAAGACAGGGTTCCCAGATACGCAGTATTTT
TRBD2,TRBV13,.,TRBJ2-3,CASSHRGDTDTQYF,TGTGCCAGCAGCCACCGGGGGGACACAGATACGCAGTATTTT